This entry features one T cell receptor beta chain sequence. The assay was immunoSEQ multiplex PCR, and TCRdb's table has in-frame clones only and misses some. This sample has approximately 260,000 clones, with 90% found just once. These data originate in a study of blood T cell repertoires in COVID-19. This CDR3 is 14 amino acids long. The germline CDR1 and CDR2 sequences are MNHEY and SMNVEV (reference sequence). The V segment lost 7 bases and the J segment 7 bases; nucleotides outside the gene matches: 11. The TCR was taken from a woman aged 60 to 75 with COVID-19, enrolled during active disease. The rearrangement joins TRBV27 to TRBJ1-2; 8 positions agree with TRBD1. What was sequenced was peripheral blood. CDR3: CASTTDRGRSGYTF. In nucleotides, the CDR3 is TGTGCCAGCACTACTGACAGGGGAAGAAGTGGCTACACCTTC.